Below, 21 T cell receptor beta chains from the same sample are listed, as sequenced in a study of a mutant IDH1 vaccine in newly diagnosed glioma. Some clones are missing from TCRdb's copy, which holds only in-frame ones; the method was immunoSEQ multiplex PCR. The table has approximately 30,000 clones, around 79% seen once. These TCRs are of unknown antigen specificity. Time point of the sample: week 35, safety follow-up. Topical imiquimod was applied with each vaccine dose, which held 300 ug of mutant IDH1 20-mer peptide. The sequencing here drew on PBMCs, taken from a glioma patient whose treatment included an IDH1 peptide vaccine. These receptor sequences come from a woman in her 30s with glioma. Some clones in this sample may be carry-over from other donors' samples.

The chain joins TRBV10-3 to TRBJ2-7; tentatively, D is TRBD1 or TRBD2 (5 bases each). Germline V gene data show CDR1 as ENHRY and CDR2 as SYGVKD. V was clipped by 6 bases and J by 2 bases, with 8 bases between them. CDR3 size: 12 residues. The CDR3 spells CAIRGVTYEQYF. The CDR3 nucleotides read TGTGCCATCAGGGGGGTGACCTACGAGCAGTACTTC.

CDR3 DNA sequence: TGTGCCTGTCGACGGAGGGAGAACTATGGCTACACCTTC. Encoded protein: CACRRRENYGYTF. V is TRBV30 and J is TRBJ1-2, with D uncertain. The germline V and J ends were trimmed by 6 bases and 2 bases, with 13 bases remaining between them. The CDR3 is 13 amino acids. CDR1 is GTSNPN, CDR2 SVGIG, per germline (reference sequence).

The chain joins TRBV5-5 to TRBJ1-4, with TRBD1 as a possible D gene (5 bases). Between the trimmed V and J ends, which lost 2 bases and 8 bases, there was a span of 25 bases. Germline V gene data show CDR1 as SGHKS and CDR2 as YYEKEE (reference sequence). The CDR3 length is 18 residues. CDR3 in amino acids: CASSFPDKETHGNEKLFF. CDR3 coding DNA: TGTGCCAGCAGCTTCCCGGACAAGGAGACCCACGGGAACGAAAAACTGTTTTTT. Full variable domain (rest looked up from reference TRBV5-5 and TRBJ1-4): DAGVTQSPTHLIKTRGQQVTLRCSPISGHKSVSWYQQVLGQGPQFIFQYYEKEERGRGNFPDRFSARQFPNYSSELNVNALLLGDSALYLCASSFPDKETHGNEKLFFGSGTQLSVL.

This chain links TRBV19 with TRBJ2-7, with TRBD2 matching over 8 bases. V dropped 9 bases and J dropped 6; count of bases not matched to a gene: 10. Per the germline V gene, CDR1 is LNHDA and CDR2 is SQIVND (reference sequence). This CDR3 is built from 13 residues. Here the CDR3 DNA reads TGTGCCAGCGCGGGGCTAGCGGGTTCCGAGCAGTACTTC. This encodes CASAGLAGSEQYF.

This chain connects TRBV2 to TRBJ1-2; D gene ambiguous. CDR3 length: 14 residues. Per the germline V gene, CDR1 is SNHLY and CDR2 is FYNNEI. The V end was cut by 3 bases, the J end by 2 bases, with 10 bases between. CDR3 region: CASSDLTANYGYTF. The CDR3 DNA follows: TGTGCCAGCAGTGACCTGACGGCGAACTATGGCTACACCTTC.

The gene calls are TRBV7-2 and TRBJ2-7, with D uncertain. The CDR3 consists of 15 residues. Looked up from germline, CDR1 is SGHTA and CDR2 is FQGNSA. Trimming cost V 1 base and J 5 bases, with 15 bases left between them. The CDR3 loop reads CASSLELERPDEQYF. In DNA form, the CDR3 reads TGTGCCAGCAGCTTAGAATTGGAGCGCCCAGACGAGCAGTACTTC.

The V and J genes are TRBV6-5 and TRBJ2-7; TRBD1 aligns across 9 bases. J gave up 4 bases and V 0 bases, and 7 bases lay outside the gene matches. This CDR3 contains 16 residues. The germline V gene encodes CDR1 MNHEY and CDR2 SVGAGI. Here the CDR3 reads CASSYSSLQGAYEQYF. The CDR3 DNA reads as TGTGCCAGCAGTTACTCGAGTCTACAGGGGGCTTACGAGCAGTACTTC.

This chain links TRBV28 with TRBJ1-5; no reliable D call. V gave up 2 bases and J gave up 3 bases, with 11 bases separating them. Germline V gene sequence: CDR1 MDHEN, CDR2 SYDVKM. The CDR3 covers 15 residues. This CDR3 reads CASSLPRPTNQPQHF. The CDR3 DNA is TGTGCCAGCAGTTTACCCCGCCCTACCAATCAGCCCCAGCATTTT.

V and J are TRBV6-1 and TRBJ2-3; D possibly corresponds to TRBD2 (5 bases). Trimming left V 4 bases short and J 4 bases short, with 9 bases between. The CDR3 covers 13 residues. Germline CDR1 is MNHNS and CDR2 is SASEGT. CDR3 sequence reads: CASSAPSSDTQYF. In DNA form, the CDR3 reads TGTGCCAGCAGTGCTCCTAGCTCAGATACGCAGTATTTT.

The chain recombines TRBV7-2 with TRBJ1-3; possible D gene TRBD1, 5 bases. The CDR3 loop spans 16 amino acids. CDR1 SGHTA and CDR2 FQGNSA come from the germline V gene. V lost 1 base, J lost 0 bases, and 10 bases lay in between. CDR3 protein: CASSLGGSASGNTIYF. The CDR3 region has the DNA TGTGCCAGCAGCTTAGGGGGGTCCGCCTCTGGAAACACCATATATTTT.

This chain's CDR3 is CASSFSGSDTQYF. The CDR3 nucleotides read TGCGCCAGCAGCTTTAGCGGGAGTGATACGCAGTATTTT. J is TRBJ2-3 and V is TRBV5-1; 9 nucleotides line up with TRBD2. CDR3 size: 13 residues. Germline CDR1 is SGHRS and CDR2 is YFSETQ. The trim removed 2 bases at V and 6 bases at J, leaving 1 base unmatched.

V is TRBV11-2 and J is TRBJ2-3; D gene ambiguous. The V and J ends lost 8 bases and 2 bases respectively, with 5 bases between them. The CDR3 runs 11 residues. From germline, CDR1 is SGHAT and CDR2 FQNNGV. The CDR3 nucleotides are TGTGCCAGCGGCCACACAGATACGCAGTATTTT. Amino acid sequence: CASGHTDTQYF.

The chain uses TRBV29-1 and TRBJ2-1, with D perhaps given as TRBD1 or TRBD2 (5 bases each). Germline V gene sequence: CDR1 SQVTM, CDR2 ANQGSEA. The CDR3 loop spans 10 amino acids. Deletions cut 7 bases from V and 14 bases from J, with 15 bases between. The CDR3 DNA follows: TGCAGCGCAACTATGGGGGAAAAGTTCTTC. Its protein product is CSATMGEKFF.

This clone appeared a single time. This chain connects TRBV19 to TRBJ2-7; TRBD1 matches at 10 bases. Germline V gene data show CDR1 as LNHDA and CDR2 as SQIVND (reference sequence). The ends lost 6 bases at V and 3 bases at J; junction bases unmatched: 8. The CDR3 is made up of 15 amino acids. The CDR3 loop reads CASRIQDRGNYEQYF. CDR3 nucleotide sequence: TGTGCCAGTAGAATCCAGGACAGGGGGAACTACGAGCAGTACTTC.

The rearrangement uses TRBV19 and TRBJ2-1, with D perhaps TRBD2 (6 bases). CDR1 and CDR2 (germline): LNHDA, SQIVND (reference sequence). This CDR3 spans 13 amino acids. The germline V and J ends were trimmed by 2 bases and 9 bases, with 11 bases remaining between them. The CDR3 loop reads CASSISSSVEQFF. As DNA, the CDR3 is TGTGCCAGTAGTATAAGTTCTAGCGTTGAGCAGTTCTTC.

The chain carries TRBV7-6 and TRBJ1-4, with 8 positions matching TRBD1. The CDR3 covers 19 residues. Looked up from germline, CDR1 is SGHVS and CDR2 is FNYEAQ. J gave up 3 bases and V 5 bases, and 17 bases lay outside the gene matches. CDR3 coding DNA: TGTGCCAGCAGCCCAACAACCACGGACAGGGACGGATCTAATGAAAAACTGTTTTTT. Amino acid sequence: CASSPTTTDRDGSNEKLFF.

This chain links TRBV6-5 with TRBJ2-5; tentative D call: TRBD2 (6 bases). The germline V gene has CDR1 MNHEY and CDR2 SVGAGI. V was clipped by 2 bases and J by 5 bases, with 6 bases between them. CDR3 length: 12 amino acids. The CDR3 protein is CASSYGTETQYF. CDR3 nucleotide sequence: TGTGCCAGCAGTTACGGGACTGAGACCCAGTACTTC.

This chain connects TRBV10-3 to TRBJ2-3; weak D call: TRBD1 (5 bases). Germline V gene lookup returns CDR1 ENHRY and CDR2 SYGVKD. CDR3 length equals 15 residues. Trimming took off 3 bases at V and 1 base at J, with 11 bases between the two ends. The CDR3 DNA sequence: TGTGCCATCAGTGACAGGGCCGGAGGCACAGATACGCAGTATTTT. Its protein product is CAISDRAGGTDTQYF.

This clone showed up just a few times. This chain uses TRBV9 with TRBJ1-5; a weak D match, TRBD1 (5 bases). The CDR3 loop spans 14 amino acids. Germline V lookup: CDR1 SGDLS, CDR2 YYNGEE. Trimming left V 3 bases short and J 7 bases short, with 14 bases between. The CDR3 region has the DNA TGTGCCAGCAGCGGGGGCGGCCCGGGGCAGCCCCAGCATTTT. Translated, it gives CASSGGGPGQPQHF.

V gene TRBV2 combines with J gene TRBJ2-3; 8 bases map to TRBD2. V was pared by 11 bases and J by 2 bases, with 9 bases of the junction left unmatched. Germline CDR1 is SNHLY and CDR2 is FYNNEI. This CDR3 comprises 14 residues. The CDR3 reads CAGTLAGYTDTQYF. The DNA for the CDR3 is TGTGCCGGGACTCTAGCGGGTTACACAGATACGCAGTATTTT. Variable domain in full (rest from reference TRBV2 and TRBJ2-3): EPEVTQTPSHQVTQMGQEVILRCVPISNHLYFYWYRQILGQKVEFLVSFYNNEISEKSEIFDDQFSVERPDGSNFTLKIRSTKLEDSAMYFCAGTLAGYTDTQYFGPGTRLTVL.

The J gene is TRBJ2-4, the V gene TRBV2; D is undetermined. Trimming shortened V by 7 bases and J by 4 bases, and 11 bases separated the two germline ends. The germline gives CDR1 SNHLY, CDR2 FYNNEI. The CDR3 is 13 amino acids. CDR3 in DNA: TGTGCCAGCAACGGACCGGTGAAAAACATTCAGTACTTC. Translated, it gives CASNGPVKNIQYF.